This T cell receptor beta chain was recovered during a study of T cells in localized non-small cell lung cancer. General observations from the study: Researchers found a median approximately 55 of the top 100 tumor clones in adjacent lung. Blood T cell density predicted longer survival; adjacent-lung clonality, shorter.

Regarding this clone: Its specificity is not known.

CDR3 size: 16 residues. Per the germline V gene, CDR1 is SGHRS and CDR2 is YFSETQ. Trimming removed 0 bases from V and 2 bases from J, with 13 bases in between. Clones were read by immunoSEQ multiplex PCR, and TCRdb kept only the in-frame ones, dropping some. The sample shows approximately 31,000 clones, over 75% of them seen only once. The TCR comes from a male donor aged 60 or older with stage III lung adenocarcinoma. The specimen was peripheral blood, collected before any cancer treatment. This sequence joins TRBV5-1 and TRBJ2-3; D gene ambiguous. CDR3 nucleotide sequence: TGCGCCAGCAGCTTGGAACTACAGCGAATCACAGATACGCAGTATTTT. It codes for CASSLELQRITDTQYF.